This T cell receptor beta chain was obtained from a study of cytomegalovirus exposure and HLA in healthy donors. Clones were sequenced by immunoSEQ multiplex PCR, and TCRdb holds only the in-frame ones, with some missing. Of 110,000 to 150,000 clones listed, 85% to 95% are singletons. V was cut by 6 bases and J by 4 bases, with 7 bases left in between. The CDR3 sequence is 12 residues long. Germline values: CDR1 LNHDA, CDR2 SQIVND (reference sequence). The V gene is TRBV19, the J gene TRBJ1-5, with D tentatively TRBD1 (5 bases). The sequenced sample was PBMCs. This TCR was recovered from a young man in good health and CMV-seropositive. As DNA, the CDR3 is TGTGCCAGTAGGGAGGGGAATCAGCCCCAGCATTTT. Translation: CASREGNQPQHF. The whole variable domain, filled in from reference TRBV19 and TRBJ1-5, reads DGGITQSPKYLFRKEGQNVTLSCEQNLNHDAMYWYRQDPGQGLRLIYYSQIVNDFQKGDIAEGYSVSREKKESFPLTVTSAQKNPTAFYLCASREGNQPQHFGDGTRLSIL.